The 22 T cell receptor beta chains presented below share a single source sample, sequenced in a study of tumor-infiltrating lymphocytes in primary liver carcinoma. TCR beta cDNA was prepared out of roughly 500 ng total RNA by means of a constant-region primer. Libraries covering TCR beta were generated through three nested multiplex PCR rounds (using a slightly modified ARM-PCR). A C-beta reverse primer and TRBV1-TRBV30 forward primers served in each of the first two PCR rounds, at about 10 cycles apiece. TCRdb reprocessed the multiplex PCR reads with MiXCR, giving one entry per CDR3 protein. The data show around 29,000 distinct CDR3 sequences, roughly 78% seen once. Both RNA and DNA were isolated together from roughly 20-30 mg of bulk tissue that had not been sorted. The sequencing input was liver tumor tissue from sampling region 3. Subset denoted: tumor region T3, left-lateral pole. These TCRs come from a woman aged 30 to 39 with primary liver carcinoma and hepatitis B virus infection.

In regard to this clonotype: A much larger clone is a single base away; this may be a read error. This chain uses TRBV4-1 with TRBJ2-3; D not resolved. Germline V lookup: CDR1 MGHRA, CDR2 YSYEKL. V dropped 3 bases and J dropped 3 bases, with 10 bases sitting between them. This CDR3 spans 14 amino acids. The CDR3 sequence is CASSQAIGTDTQYF. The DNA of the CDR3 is TGCGCCAGCAGCCAGGCAATCGGAACAGATACGCAGTATTTT.

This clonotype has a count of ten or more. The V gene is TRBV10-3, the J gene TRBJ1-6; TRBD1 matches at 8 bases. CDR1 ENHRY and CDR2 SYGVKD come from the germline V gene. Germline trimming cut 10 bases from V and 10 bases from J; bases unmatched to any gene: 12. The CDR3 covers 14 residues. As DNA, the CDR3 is TGTGCCAACAGCCACGACAGGGGAGGATCACCCCTCCACTTT. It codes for CANSHDRGGSPLHF.

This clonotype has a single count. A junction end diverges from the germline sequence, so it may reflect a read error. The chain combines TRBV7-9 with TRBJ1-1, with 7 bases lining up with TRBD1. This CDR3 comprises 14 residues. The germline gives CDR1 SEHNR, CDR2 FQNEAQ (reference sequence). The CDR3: CTSSFRQGNTEAFF. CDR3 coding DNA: TGTACCAGCAGCTTCAGACAGGGGAACACTGAAGCTTTCTTT.

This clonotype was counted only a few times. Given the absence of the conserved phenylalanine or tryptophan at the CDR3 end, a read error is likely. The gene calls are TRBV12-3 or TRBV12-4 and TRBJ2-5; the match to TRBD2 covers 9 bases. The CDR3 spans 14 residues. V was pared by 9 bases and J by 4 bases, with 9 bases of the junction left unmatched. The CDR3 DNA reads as TGTGCCAGTAGATCAACAGCGGGGGGAGAGACCCAGTACTCC. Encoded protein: CASRSTAGGETQYS.

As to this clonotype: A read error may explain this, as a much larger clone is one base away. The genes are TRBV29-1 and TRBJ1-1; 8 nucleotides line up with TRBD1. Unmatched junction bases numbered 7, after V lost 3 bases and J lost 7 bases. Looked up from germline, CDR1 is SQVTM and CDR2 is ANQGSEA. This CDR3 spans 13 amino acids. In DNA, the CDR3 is TGCAGCGTTGACGGTCAGGGGGCCATTGAAGCTTTCTTT. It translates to CSVDGQGAIEAFF.

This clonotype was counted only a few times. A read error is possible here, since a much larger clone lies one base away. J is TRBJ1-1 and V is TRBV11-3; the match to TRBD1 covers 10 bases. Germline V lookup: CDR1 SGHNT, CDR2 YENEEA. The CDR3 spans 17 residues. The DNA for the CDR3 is TGTGCCAACAGCCCGGGACAGGGGTCCGCTTTGAACACTGAAGCTTTCTTT. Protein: CANSPGQGSALNTEAFF.

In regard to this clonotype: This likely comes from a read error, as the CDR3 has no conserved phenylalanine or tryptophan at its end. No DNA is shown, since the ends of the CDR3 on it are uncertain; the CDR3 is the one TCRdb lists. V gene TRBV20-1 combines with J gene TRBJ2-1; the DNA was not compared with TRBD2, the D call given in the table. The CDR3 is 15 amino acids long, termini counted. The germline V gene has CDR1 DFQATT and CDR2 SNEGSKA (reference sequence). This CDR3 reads CSASKGLAGLGEQLS.

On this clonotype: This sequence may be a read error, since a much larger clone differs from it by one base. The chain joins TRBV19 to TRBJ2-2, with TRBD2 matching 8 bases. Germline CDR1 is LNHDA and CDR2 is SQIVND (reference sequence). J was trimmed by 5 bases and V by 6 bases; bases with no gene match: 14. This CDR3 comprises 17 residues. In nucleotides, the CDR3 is TGTGCCAGTAGCCTGGCTACGGGAGGGGTATTGACCGGGGAGCTGTTTTTT. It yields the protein CASSLATGGVLTGELFF.

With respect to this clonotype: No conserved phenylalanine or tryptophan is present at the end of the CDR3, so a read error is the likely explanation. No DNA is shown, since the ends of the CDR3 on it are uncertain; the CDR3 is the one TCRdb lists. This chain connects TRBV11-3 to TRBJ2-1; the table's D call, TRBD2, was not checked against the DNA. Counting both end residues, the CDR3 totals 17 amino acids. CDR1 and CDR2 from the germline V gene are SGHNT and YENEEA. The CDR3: CASSSGLAGGVTPEQLY.

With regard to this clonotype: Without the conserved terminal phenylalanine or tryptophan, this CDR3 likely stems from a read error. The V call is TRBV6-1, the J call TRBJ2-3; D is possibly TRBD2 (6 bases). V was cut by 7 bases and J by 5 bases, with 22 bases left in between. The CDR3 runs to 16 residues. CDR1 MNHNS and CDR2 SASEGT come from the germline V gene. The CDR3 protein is CASTPGLAEFRDTQYS. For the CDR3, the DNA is TGTGCCAGCACCCCGGGATTAGCGGAGTTCAGAGATACGCAGTATTCT.

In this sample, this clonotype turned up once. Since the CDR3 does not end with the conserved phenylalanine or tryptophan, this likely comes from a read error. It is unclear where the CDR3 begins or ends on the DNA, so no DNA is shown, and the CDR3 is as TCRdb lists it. CDR3 in amino acids: CAISTETTLNTETFY. This chain connects TRBV10-3 to TRBJ1-1; the table calls TRBD1, which could not be checked here. The length of the CDR3 is 15 amino acids, counting both ends. Germline CDR1 is ENHRY and CDR2 is SYGVKD.

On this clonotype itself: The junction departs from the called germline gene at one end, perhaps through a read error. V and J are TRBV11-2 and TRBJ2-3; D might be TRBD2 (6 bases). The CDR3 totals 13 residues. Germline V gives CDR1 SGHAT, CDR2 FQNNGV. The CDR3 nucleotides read TGTGCCAGCACCCTGCGACGGGGGAATACGCAATATTTT. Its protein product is CASTLRRGNTQYF. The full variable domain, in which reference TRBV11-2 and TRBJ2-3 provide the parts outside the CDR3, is EAGVAQSPRYKIIEKRQSVAFWCNPISGHATLYWYQQILGQGPKLLIQFQNNGVVDDSQLPKDRFSAERLKGVDSTLKIQPAKLEDSAVYLCASTLRRGNTQYFGPGTRLTVL.

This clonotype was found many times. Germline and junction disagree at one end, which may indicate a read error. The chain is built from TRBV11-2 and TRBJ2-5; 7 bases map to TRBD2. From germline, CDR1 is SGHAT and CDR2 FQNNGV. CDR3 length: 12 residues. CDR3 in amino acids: CASSLNSGGSDF. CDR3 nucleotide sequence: TGTGCCAGCAGCTTAAATTCGGGCGGGAGCGACTTC. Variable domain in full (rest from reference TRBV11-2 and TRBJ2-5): EAGVAQSPRYKIIEKRQSVAFWCNPISGHATLYWYQQILGQGPKLLIQFQNNGVVDDSQLPKDRFSAERLKGVDSTLKIQPAKLEDSAVYLCASSLNSGGSDFGPGTRLLVL.

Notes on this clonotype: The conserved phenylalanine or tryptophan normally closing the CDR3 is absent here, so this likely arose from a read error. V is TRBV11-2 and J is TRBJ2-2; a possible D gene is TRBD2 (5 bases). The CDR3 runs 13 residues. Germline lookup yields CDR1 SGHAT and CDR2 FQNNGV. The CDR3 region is CDSSLDRTGELFL. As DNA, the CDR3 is TGTGACAGCAGCTTAGATAGGACTGGGGAGCTGTTTTTA.

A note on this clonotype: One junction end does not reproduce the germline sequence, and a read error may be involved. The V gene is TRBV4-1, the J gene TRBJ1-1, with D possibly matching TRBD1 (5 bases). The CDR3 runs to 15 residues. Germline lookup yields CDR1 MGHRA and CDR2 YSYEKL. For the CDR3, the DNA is TGCACCAGCTGTCAAGAAGGGGCAATGAACACTGAAGATTTCTTT. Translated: CTSCQEGAMNTEDFF.

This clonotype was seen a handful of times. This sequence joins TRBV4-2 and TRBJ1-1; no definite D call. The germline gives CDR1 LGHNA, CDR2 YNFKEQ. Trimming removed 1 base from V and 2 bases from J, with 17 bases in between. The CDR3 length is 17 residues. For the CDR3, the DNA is TGTGCCAGCAGCCAAGTTGGTATCGGACTGGGAAACACTGAAGCTTTCTTT. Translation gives CASSQVGIGLGNTEAFF.

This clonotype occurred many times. The CDR3 sequence: CASSDRGTRDRYQPQHF. CDR3 DNA: TGTGCCAGCAGTGATCGCGGGACCCGGGACAGGTATCAGCCCCAGCATTTT. The chain recombines TRBV6-1 with TRBJ1-5; 8 nucleotides agree with TRBD1. Germline CDR1 MNHNS, CDR2 SASEGT. Trimming removed 3 bases from V and 5 bases from J; junction bases left unmatched: 12. This CDR3 is 17 amino acids long.

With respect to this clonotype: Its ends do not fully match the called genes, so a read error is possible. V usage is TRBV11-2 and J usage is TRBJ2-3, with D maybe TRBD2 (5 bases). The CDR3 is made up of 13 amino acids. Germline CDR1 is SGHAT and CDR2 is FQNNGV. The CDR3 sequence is CVSSLRRGNTQYF. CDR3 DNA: TGTGTCAGCAGCCTGCGACGGGGAAATACGCAGTATTTT.

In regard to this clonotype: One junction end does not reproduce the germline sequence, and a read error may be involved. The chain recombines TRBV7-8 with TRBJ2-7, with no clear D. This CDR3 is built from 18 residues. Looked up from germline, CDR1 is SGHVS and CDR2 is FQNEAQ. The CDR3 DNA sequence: TGTGCCAGCAGCTCGGGTCGCGGTCGTACTATAGGCTCCTACGAGCAATACTTC. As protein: CASSSGRGRTIGSYEQYF.

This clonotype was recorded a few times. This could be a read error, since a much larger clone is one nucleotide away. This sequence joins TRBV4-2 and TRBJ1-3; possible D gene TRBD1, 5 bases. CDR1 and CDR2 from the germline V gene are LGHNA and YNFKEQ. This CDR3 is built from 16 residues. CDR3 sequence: CASSQDEGDTGSTIYF. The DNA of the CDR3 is TGTGCCAGCAGCCAAGATGAAGGGGATACTGGAAGCACCATATATTTT.

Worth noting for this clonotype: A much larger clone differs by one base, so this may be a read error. This CDR3 is CTSSLVLEETQYF. CDR3 nucleotide sequence: TGTACCAGCAGCTTAGTTCTGGAAGAAACCCAGTACTTC. V usage is TRBV11-2 and J usage is TRBJ2-5; D is unresolved. The CDR3 is 13 residues long. Germline V CDR1 and CDR2: SGHAT, FQNNGV.

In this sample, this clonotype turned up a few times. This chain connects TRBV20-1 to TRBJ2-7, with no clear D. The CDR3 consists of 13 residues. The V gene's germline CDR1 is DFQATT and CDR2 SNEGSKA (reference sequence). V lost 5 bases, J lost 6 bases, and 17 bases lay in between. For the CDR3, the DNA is TGCAGTGCTTTTCTTCGACAAGACGTCGAGCAGTACTTC. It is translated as CSAFLRQDVEQYF.